Following are 5 T cell receptor beta chains from one sample sequenced in a study of beta chain features in type 1 diabetes (dated by TCRdb to 2016 to 2018). Library preparation used the immunoSEQ multiplex PCR assay. All of the isolated RNA was reverse transcribed with the High Capacity cDNA Reverse Transcription Kit, so expressed TCRB transcripts were sequenced. Here the immuneACCESS table is served through TCRdb, limited to in-frame sequences with V and J called. Missing clones are a known gap in these copies; in checked studies unresolved V genes cover under half, and the rest lacks a known reason. The sample profile shows approximately 300,000 clones; 9.5% to 12% of them were found once. More than 0.015% of the sample belongs to the ten largest clones. Material: naive CD4+ T cells from blood. The sample's cell subset or site label is to be understood as: true naive CD4+ T cells. The source of these receptors is a woman in her twenties or thirties in good health.

This chain's CDR3 is CAWTGASGANVLTF. The DNA for the CDR3 is TGTGCCTGGACAGGTGCCTCTGGGGCCAACGTCCTGACTTTC. This chain connects TRBV30 to TRBJ2-6; D remains ambiguous. V lost 4 bases to trimming and J lost 0 bases, with 7 bases between them. Looked up from germline, CDR1 is GTSNPN and CDR2 is SVGIG (reference sequence). This CDR3 has 14 amino acids.

This clone was seen only a few times. The DNA for the CDR3 is TGTGCCAGCAGCTTCCGGACTAGCGGCGAGCAGTACTTC. Residues: CASSFRTSGEQYF. The V gene is TRBV5-8, the J gene TRBJ2-7; 10 bases map to TRBD2. The CDR3 extends over 13 amino acids. From germline, CDR1 is SGHTS and CDR2 YDEGEE. V was clipped by 2 bases and J by 6 bases; unmatched bases: 2.

This clone was counted between two and nine times. The rearrangement joins TRBV7-9 to TRBJ2-7; a possible D gene is TRBD1 (5 bases). Germline CDR1 and CDR2: SEHNR and FQNEAQ (reference sequence). V lost 5 bases and J 5 bases, leaving 22 bases between the germline ends. The CDR3 spans 16 residues. DNA of the CDR3: TGTGCCAGCAGCCCAGGCCTCGGAAACAGGTACCACGAGCAGTACTTC. Translated, it gives CASSPGLGNRYHEQYF.

The chain links TRBV30 to TRBJ1-4; D call uncertain. The V end lost 5 bases, the J end lost 5 bases, and 12 bases lay between the germline ends. This CDR3 is built from 13 residues. In germline, CDR1 is GTSNPN, CDR2 SVGIG (reference sequence). CDR3 sequence: CAWGTEANEKLFF. CDR3 DNA sequence: TGTGCCTGGGGAACGGAGGCGAATGAAAAACTGTTTTTT.

The V call is TRBV9, the J call TRBJ2-2; 10 bases match TRBD2. V shed 3 bases, J shed 3 bases, and the junction held 5 bases outside the gene matches. The length of the CDR3 is 16 residues. Germline CDR1 SGDLS, CDR2 YYNGEE. CDR3 residues: CASSAGSGRDTGELFF. CDR3 nucleotide sequence: TGTGCCAGCAGCGCGGGGAGCGGGAGGGACACCGGGGAGCTGTTTTTT.